This TCR beta chain was found in a study of early T cells in non-severe SARS-CoV-2 infection (dated by TCRdb to the early 2020s). As for the study more broadly: Because TCR sequencing was done on bulk RNA from unsorted whole blood, the alpha and beta chains could not be paired. The full study reports these points: Matching against VDJdb was skewed toward anti-spike CD8 responses, likely underestimated virus-specific expansions, and missed private and CD4 specificities.

About this clonotype: Its antigen specificity is not known. It has no much larger one-base neighbor in the sample; base qualities were not kept.

A case-control design nested within a healthcare worker cohort in London, UK, was used, with weekly nasopharyngeal swab PCR tests and blood sampling performed. Healthcare workers were recruited during the week of the UK lockdown, between 23 and 31 March 2020, and followed weekly for up to roughly 15 weeks. Library method: 5' RACE. TCRdb shows the sequencer as NextSeq 500. Unique molecular identifiers were attached to individual cDNA molecules in the TCR library protocol so that sequencing error and PCR bias could be corrected. Both TCR alpha and beta chains were sequenced, and tight co-correlation was observed between alpha and beta sequence abundances in each sample. The paper's processing steps were these. V gene, J gene and CDR3 annotation of TCR sequences was performed with Decombinator V4. TCRs were defined as expanded if a significant change between any two time points was detected under a Poisson model with p below 0.0001. TCR abundances were normalised to the total number of TCRs sequenced per sample and were expressed as counts per million. A search of VDJdb, accessed on 1 November 2021, was run for TCRs annotated to CMV, EBV and SARS-CoV-2, with TCRs annotated for multiple antigens excluded. TCRdb reprocessing: public reads trimmed at Q25 with fastp, clones called with MiXCR, in-frame beta chains kept. Each entry is one CDR3 protein sequence, shown with its most common DNA and genes. TCRdb's processing, not the authors', yielded these V and J calls. The sample profile shows about 28,000 distinct CDR3 sequences; roughly 5.4% of them were found once. The ten largest clonotypes hold about 0.85% of the sample.

This receptor was taken from an adult who was a healthcare worker with PCR-confirmed SARS-CoV-2 infection or an uninfected control (not recorded which). The sequenced sample was whole blood.

The CDR3 protein sequence reads: CASSVGGIDTDTQYF. The DNA reads as follows: TGTGCCAGCAGCGTAGGAGGGATCGACACAGATACGCAGTATTTT. Rearrangement joined TRBV9 to TRBJ2-3; the D gene is perhaps TRBD2, on 5 matching bases. The germline V gene sets CDR1 to SGDLS and CDR2 to YYNGEE. V is reduced by 0 bases and J by 2 bases, leaving a spacing of 10 bases between them. From its cysteine to its phenylalanine, the CDR3 spans 15 amino acids. The kept DNA is CDR3 alone, 45 bases in frame from the first base.